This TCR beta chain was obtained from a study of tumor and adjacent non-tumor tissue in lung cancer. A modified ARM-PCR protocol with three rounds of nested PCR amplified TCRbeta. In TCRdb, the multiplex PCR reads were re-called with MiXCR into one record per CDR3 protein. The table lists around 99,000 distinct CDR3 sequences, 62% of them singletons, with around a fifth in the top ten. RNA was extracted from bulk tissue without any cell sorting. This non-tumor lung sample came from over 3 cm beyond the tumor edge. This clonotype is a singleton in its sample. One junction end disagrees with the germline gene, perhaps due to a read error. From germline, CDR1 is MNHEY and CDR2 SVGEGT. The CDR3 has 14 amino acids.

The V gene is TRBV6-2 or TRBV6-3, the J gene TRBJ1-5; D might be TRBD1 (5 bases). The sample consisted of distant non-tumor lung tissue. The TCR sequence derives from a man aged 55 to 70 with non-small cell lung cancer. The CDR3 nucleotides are TGTGCCAGCAGCAGGGCAGGGATGGTTCAGCCCCTGCATTTT. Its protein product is CASSRAGMVQPLHF.